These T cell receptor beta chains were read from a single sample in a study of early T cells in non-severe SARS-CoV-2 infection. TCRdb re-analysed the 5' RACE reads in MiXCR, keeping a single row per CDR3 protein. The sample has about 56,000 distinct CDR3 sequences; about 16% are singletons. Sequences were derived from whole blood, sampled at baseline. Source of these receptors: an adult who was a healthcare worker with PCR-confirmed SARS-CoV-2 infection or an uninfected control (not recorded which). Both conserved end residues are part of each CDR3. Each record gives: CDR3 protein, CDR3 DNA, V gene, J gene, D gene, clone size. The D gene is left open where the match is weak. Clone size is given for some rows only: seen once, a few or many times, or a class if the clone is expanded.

CASVGAGSNYGYTF	TGTGCCAGCGTAGGGGCCGGATCTAACTATGGCTACACCTTC	TRBV2	TRBJ1-2	NA	NA
CASSLGGAGNSNQPQHF	TGTGCCAGCAGCTTAGGGGGGGCTGGTAATAGCAATCAGCCCCAGCATTTT	TRBV7-8	TRBJ1-5	NA	NA
CASSPIAGRNTDTQYF	TGTGCCAGCAGCCCGATTGCGGGGAGAAACACAGATACGCAGTATTTT	TRBV11-2	TRBJ2-3	NA	NA
CASYPSGSSYNEQFF	TGTGCCAGTTACCCTAGCGGGAGCTCCTACAATGAGCAGTTCTTC	TRBV19	TRBJ2-1	TRBD2	many
CSVDSVGLYNEQFF	TGCAGCGTTGACTCCGTAGGGCTATACAATGAGCAGTTCTTC	TRBV29-1	TRBJ2-1	NA	many
CASRPCNHDRDSNQPQHF	TGTGCAAGTCGCCCATGCAACCACGACAGGGATAGCAATCAGCCCCAGCATTTT	TRBV12-2	TRBJ1-5	NA	few
CASSRTTGLKAETQYF	TGCGCCAGCAGCCGTACGACAGGGCTTAAGGCGGAGACCCAGTACTTC	TRBV10-1	TRBJ2-5	TRBD1	few
CASSLTGTGIAHEQYF	TGTGCCAGCAGCCTAACCGGGACAGGGATAGCCCACGAGCAGTACTTC	TRBV28	TRBJ2-7	TRBD1	few
CASSGRQATSDTQYF	TGTGCCAGCAGCGGTAGACAGGCTACCTCAGATACGCAGTATTTT	TRBV25-1	TRBJ2-3	NA	NA
CASSLSLETQYF	TGTGCCAGCAGTTTGAGTTTGGAGACCCAGTACTTC	TRBV12-3/TRBV12-4	TRBJ2-5	NA	NA
CASSSGTGETYGYTF	TGTGCCAGCAGCTCCGGGACAGGGGAGACCTATGGCTACACCTTC	TRBV3-1	TRBJ1-2	TRBD1	few
CASAEGASTDTQYF	TGTGCCAGCGCCGAGGGGGCCTCCACAGATACGCAGTATTTT	TRBV27	TRBJ2-3	TRBD1	NA
CASSVEPELAPTYEQYF	TGTGCCAGCAGCGTAGAGCCCGAACTAGCGCCAACCTACGAGCAGTACTTC	TRBV9	TRBJ2-7	TRBD2	NA
CAQIGQGYGYTF	TGTGCCCAAATTGGGCAGGGCTATGGCTACACCTTC	TRBV7-9	TRBJ1-2	NA	few
CASSELTGSYNEQFF	TGTGCCAGCAGTGAGCTGACAGGGTCCTACAATGAGCAGTTCTTC	TRBV27	TRBJ2-1	TRBD1	NA
CASSRKVTTGNEQFF	TGTGCCAGCAGCCGGAAAGTTACAACGGGCAATGAGCAGTTCTTC	TRBV5-4	TRBJ2-1	NA	few
CASRGTGPYEQYF	TGTGCCAGCAGGGGGACAGGCCCCTACGAGCAGTACTTC	TRBV12-3/TRBV12-4	TRBJ2-7	TRBD1	many
CASSLGQGNAGELFF	TGTGCCAGCAGCTTAGGACAGGGGAATGCCGGGGAGCTGTTTTTT	TRBV7-2	TRBJ2-2	TRBD1	many
CASSPPGGTDTQYF	TGTGCCAGTAGCCCGCCAGGGGGGACAGATACGCAGTATTTT	TRBV18	TRBJ2-3	NA	many
CASSQGSGREQYF	TGCGCCAGCAGCCAAGGATCAGGGCGCGAGCAGTACTTC	TRBV4-1	TRBJ2-7	NA	few
CASSPTGGHTDTQYF	TGTGCCAGCTCACCAACGGGGGGCCACACAGATACGCAGTATTTT	TRBV18	TRBJ2-3	NA	many
CASSQEGGSSYEQYF	TGCGCCAGCAGCCAAGAGGGCGGGAGCTCCTACGAGCAGTACTTC	TRBV4-1	TRBJ2-7	TRBD2	NA
CASIGRGNFYGYTF	TGTGCCAGCATAGGAAGGGGAAACTTCTATGGCTACACCTTC	TRBV2	TRBJ1-2	NA	NA
CASSLEAGASDTQYF	TGTGCCAGCAGCTTAGAAGCGGGGGCCTCCGATACGCAGTATTTT	TRBV7-9	TRBJ2-3	TRBD2	NA
CASSFRGLGDTGELFF	TGTGCCAGCAGCTTCAGGGGACTAGGGGACACCGGGGAGCTGTTTTTT	TRBV7-6	TRBJ2-2	TRBD2	NA
CASSVAGTSTDTQYF	TGTGCCAGCAGCGTAGCGGGGACGAGCACAGATACGCAGTATTTT	TRBV7-8	TRBJ2-3	TRBD2	many
CASSLTGAEQPQHF	TGTGCCAGCAGCCTGACAGGAGCAGAGCAGCCCCAGCATTTT	TRBV28	TRBJ1-5	NA	NA
CASRWGQGQETQYF	TGTGCCAGCAGGTGGGGACAGGGGCAGGAGACCCAGTACTTC	TRBV12-3/TRBV12-4	TRBJ2-5	TRBD1	many
CASSPGTRKLNEQFF	TGTGCCAGCAGTCCCGGGACTAGAAAGTTGAATGAGCAGTTCTTC	TRBV12-3/TRBV12-4	TRBJ2-1	TRBD2	NA
CASSTGVGDTQYF	TGTGCCAGCAGCACGGGAGTTGGGGATACGCAGTATTTT	TRBV11-2	TRBJ2-3	NA	NA
CASSLRWSEETQYF	TGTGCCAGCAGTTTACGATGGTCAGAAGAGACCCAGTACTTC	TRBV12-3/TRBV12-4	TRBJ2-5	NA	NA
CASSLMGSEQYF	TGTGCCAGCAGTTTAATGGGCAGCGAGCAGTACTTC	TRBV12-3/TRBV12-4	TRBJ2-7	NA	NA
CAISQGADNTEAFF	TGTGCCATCTCTCAGGGGGCGGATAACACTGAAGCTTTCTTT	TRBV10-3	TRBJ1-1	TRBD1	few